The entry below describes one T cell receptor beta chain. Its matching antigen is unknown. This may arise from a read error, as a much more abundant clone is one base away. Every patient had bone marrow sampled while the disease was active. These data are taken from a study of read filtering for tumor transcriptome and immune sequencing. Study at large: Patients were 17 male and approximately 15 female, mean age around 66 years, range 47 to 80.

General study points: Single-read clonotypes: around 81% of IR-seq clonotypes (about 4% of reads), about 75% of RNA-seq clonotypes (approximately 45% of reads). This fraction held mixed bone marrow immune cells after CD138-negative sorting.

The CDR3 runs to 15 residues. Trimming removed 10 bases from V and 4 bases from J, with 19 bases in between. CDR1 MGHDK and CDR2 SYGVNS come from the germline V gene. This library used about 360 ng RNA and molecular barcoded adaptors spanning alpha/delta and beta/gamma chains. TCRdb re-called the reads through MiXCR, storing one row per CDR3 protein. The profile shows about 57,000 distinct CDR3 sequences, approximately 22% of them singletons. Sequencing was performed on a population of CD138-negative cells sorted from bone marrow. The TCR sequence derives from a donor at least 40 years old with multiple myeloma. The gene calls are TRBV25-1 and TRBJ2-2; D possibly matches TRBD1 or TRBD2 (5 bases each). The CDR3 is CANTIGTGPTGELFF. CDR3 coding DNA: TGTGCCAACACCATCGGGACCGGGCCCACCGGGGAGCTGTTTTTT.